The clone carrying this T cell receptor beta chain was detected only a few times. This CDR3 is 17 amino acids long. CDR1 is MGHRA and CDR2 is YSYEKL in the germline V gene. The V end was cut by 0 bases, the J end by 0 bases, with 12 bases between. Produced via immunoSEQ multiplex PCR; TCRdb's table is partial and in-frame only. The table records a few hundred thousand clones, around 84% of them present only once. The data derive from a study of blood T cell repertoires in COVID-19. The sequenced sample was peripheral blood. The rearrangement joins TRBV4-1 to TRBJ1-3; D not certain. The TCR comes from a woman aged 80 or over with active or convalescent COVID-19. Here the CDR3 reads CASSQDASATSGNTIYF. For the CDR3, the DNA is TGCGCCAGCAGCCAAGATGCCAGCGCTACCTCTGGAAACACCATATATTTT.